This TCR beta chain was documented in a study of PD-1 blockade in classical Hodgkin lymphoma. Generated by immunoSEQ multiplex PCR, the TCRdb table keeps only in-frame clones and is missing some. The repertoire holds around 3,400 clones, with roughly 84% as singletons. This clone has only a few counts. Indicated time point: newly diagnosed, previously untreated cHL patient sample. Thawed PBMCs were the source of CD4+ T cells, purified by magnetic negative selection. This CDR3 has 13 amino acids. Per germline, CDR1 SNHLY and CDR2 FYNNEI. The V gene lost 6 bases and the J gene lost 8 bases, with 16 bases spanning the gap.

Sequenced material: CD4+ T cells from blood. The J gene is TRBJ1-2, the V gene TRBV2, with D tentatively TRBD1 (5 bases). This sequence originates from a human donor with classical Hodgkin lymphoma. The CDR3 reads CASRDGSWDGYTF. The CDR3 DNA reads TGTGCCAGCAGGGACGGGTCTTGGGACGGCTACACCTTC.